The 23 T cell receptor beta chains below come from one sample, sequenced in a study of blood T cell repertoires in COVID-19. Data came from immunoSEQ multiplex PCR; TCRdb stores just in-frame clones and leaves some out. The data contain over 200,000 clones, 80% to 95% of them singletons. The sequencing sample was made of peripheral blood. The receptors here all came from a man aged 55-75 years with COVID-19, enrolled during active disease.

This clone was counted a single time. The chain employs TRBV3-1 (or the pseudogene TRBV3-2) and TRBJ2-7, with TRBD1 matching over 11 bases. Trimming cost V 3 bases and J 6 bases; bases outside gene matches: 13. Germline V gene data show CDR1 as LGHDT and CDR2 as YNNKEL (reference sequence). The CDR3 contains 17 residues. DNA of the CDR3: TGTGCCAGCAGCCAGGAGAGGGGGACAGGGGGGCTCCGCGAGCAGTACTTC. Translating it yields CASSQERGTGGLREQYF.

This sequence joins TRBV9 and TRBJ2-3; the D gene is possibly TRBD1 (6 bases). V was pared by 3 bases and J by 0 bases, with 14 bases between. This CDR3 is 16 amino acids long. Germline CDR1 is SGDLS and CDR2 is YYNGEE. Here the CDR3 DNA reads TGTGCCAGCAGCGCCACAGGGACCATTAGCACAGATACGCAGTATTTT. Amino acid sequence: CASSATGTISTDTQYF.

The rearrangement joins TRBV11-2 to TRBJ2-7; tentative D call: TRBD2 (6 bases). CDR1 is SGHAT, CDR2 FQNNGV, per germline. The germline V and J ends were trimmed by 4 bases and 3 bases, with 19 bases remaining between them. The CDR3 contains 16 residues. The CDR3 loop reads CASSYSSAGPLYEQYF. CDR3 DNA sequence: TGTGCCAGCAGCTACTCTAGCGCGGGGCCCCTCTACGAGCAGTACTTC.

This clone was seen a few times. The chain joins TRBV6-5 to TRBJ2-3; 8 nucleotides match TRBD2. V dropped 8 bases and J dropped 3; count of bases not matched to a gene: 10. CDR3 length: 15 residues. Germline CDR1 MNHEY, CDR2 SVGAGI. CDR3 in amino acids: CASAGREGRTDTQYF. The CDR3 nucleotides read TGTGCCAGCGCCGGTCGGGAGGGTCGTACAGATACGCAGTATTTT.

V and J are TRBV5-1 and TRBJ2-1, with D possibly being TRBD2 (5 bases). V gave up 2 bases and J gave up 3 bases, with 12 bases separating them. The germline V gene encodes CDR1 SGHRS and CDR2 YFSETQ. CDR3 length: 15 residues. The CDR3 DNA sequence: TGCGCCAGCAGCTTCCGGGATCCGAGCTACAATGAGCAGTTCTTC. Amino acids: CASSFRDPSYNEQFF.

The CDR3 DNA sequence: TGTGCCAGTAGTGGGGGCCACTCTGGAAACACCATATATTTT. Protein product: CASSGGHSGNTIYF. J is TRBJ1-3 and V is TRBV19, with D perhaps matching TRBD1 (6 bases). The CDR3 consists of 14 residues. The V gene's germline CDR1 is LNHDA and CDR2 SQIVND (reference sequence). Trimming removed 5 bases from V and 0 bases from J, with 8 bases in between.

DNA for the CDR3: TGTGCCAGCAGCCACGCCGGGACAGCTATGAACACTGAAGCTTTCTTT. Its protein product is CASSHAGTAMNTEAFF. The chain carries TRBV3-1 (or the pseudogene TRBV3-2) and TRBJ1-1; 7 positions agree with TRBD1. The CDR3 consists of 16 residues. V shed 3 bases and J 0 bases; nucleotides not matched to a gene: 7. Germline assignment: CDR1 LGHDT and CDR2 YNNKEL (reference sequence).

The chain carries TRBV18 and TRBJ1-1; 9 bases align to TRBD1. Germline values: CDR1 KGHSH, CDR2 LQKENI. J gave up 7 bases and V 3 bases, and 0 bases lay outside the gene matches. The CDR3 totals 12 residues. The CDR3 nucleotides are TGTGCCAGCTCACCGACAGGGGGTGAAGCTTTCTTT. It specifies CASSPTGGEAFF.

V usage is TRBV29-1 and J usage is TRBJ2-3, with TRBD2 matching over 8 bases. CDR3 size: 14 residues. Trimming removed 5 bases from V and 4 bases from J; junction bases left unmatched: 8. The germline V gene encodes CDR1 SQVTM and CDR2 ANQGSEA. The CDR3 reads CSVREAGGADTQYF. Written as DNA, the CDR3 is TGCAGCGTTCGGGAGGCGGGGGGCGCAGATACGCAGTATTTT.

CDR3 sequence reads: CASSSSGSTDTQYF. In nucleotides, the CDR3 is TGCGCCAGCAGTTCTAGCGGAAGCACAGATACGCAGTATTTT. The V and J genes are TRBV5-1 and TRBJ2-3; the match to TRBD2 covers 7 bases. From germline, CDR1 is SGHRS and CDR2 YFSETQ. The CDR3 sequence is 14 residues long. J gave up 0 bases and V 5 bases, and 3 bases lay outside the gene matches.

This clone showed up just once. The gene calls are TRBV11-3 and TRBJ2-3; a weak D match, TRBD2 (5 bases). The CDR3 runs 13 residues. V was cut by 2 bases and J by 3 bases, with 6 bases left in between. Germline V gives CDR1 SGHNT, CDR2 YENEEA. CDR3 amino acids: CASSLTGTDTQYF. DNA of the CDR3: TGTGCCAGCAGCTTAACGGGGACAGATACGCAGTATTTT.

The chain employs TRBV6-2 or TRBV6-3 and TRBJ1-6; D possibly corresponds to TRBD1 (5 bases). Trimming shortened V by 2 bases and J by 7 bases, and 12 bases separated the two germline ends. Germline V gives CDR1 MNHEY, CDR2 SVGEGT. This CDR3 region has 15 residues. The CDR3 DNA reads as TGTGCCAGCAGTTACCCGGGGGTCTTGAATTCACCCCTCCACTTT. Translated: CASSYPGVLNSPLHF.

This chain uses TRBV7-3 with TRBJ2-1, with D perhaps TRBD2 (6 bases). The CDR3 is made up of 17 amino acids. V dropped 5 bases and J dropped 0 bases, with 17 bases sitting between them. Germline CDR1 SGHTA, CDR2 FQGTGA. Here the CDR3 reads CASSPLAGRSSYNEQFF. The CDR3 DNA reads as TGTGCCAGCAGCCCCCTGGCGGGGAGAAGCTCCTACAATGAGCAGTTCTTC.

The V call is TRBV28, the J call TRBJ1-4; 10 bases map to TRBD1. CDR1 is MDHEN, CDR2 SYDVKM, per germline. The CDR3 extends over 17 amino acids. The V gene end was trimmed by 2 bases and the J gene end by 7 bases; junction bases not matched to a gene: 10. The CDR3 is CASSLGPPGQGFEKLFF. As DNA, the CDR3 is TGTGCCAGCAGTTTAGGGCCCCCGGGACAGGGGTTTGAAAAACTGTTTTTT.

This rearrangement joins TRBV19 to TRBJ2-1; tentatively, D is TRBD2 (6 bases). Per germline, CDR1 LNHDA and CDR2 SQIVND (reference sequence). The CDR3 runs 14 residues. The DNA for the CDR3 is TGTGCTACCGGTGGGACTCGGACGGACCATGAGCAGTTCTTC. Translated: CATGGTRTDHEQFF. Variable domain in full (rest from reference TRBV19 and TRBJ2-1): DGGITQSPKYLFRKEGQNVTLSCEQNLNHDAMYWYRQDPGQGLRLIYYSQIVNDFQKGDIAEGYSVSREKKESFPLTVTSAQKNPTAFYLCATGGTRTDHEQFFGPGTRLTVL.

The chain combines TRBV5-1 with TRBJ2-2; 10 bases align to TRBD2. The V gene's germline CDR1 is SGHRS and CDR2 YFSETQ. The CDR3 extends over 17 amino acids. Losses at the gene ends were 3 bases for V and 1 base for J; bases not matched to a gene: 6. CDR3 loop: CASSWGLAGVNTGELFF. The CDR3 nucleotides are TGCGCCAGCAGCTGGGGGCTAGCGGGAGTGAACACCGGGGAGCTGTTTTTT.

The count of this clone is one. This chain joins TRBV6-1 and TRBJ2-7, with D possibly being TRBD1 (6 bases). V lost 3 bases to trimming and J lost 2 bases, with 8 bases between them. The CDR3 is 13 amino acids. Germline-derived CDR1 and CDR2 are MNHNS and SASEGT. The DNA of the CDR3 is TGTGCCAGCAGTGAGGGACACCCCTACGAGCAGTACTTC. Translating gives CASSEGHPYEQYF.

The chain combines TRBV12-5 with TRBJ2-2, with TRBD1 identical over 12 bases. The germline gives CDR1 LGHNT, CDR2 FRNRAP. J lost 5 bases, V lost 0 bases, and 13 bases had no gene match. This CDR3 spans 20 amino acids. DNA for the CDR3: TGTGCTAGTGGTTTGGTAAGGGACAGGGGGCCCACCCCCTTGACCGGGGAGCTGTTTTTT. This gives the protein CASGLVRDRGPTPLTGELFF. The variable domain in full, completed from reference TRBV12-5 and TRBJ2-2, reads DARVTQTPRHKVTEMGQEVTMRCQPILGHNTVFWYRQTMMQGLELLAYFRNRAPLDDSGMPKDRFSAEMPDATLATLKIQPSEPRDSAVYFCASGLVRDRGPTPLTGELFFGEGSRLTVL.

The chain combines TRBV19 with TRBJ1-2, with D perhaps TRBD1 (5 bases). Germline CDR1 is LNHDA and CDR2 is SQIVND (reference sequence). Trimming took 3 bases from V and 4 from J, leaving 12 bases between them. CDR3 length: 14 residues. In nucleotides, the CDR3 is TGTGCCAGTAGTATCACCAGGGCCTCCTATGGCTACACCTTC. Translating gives CASSITRASYGYTF.

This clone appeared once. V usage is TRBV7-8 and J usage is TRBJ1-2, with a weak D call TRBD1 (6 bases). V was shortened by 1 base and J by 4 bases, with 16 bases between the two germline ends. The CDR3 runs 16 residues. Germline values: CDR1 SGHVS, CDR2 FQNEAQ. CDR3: CASSLGPGHGIYGYTF. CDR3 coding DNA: TGTGCCAGCAGCTTAGGTCCGGGACATGGAATCTATGGCTACACCTTC. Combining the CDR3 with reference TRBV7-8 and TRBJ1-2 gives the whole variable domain GAGVSQSPRYKVAKRGQDVALRCDPISGHVSLFWYQQALGQGPEFLTYFQNEAQLDKSGLPSDRFFAERPEGSVSTLKIQRTQQEDSAVYLCASSLGPGHGIYGYTFGSGTRLTVV.

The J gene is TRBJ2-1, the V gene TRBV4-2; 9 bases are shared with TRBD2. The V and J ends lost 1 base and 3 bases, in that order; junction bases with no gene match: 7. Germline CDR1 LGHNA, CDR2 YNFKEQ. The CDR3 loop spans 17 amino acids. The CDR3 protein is CASSQAVGTSLYNEQFF. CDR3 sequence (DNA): TGTGCCAGCAGCCAAGCAGTCGGGACTAGCCTCTACAATGAGCAGTTCTTC.

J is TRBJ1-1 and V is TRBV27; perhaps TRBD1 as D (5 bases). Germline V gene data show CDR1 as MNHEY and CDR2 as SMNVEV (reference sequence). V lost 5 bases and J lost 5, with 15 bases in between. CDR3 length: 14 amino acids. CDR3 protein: CASSPSHGGTEAFF. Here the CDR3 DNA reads TGTGCCAGCAGTCCGTCCCACGGGGGAACTGAAGCTTTCTTT.

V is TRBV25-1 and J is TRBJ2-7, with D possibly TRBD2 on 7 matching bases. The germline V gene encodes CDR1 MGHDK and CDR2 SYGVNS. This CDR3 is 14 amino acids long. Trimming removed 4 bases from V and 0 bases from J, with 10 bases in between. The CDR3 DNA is TGTGCCAGCAGTGTGGGGGGGCCCTCCTACGAGCAGTACTTC. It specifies CASSVGGPSYEQYF.